The clone carrying this TCR beta chain occurred many times. Its antigen remains unknown. Researchers prepared the TCRbeta library using unique molecular identifiers, the study reports. From the PCR reads, TCRdb called clonotypes with MiXCR, one entry per CDR3 protein. The data show about 260,000 distinct CDR3 sequences, with 8.2% seen just once and just under 6.5% held by the top ten. This specimen belongs to a study of T-cell reconstitution after alpha-beta-depleted transplantation in children. Study-wide findings and caveats: Several hundred expanded graft clones reportedly supplied alpha-beta T cells about two months after transplant. After one year, T-cell counts and TCRbeta diversity mostly came from new T cells. The study traced high day-60 TCRbeta diversity in some patients to surviving recipient T cells and thymic progenitors.

The TCR comes from a male patient aged 10-17 years who had a stem cell transplant for acute lymphoblastic leukemia, so the T cells may come from the graft donor. The material was PBMCs, mostly from graft donor cells, obtained 180 days after TCRalphabeta/CD19-depleted stem cell transplant.

CDR3 in amino acids: CASSPPVLPEAFF. In DNA, the CDR3 is TGTGCCAGCAGCCCCCCGGTCCTTCCTGAAGCTTTCTTT. The chain combines TRBV11-2 with TRBJ1-1; no firm D call. V lost 5 bases, J lost 6 bases, and 13 bases lay in between. The germline gives CDR1 SGHAT, CDR2 FQNNGV. This CDR3 is built from 13 residues.